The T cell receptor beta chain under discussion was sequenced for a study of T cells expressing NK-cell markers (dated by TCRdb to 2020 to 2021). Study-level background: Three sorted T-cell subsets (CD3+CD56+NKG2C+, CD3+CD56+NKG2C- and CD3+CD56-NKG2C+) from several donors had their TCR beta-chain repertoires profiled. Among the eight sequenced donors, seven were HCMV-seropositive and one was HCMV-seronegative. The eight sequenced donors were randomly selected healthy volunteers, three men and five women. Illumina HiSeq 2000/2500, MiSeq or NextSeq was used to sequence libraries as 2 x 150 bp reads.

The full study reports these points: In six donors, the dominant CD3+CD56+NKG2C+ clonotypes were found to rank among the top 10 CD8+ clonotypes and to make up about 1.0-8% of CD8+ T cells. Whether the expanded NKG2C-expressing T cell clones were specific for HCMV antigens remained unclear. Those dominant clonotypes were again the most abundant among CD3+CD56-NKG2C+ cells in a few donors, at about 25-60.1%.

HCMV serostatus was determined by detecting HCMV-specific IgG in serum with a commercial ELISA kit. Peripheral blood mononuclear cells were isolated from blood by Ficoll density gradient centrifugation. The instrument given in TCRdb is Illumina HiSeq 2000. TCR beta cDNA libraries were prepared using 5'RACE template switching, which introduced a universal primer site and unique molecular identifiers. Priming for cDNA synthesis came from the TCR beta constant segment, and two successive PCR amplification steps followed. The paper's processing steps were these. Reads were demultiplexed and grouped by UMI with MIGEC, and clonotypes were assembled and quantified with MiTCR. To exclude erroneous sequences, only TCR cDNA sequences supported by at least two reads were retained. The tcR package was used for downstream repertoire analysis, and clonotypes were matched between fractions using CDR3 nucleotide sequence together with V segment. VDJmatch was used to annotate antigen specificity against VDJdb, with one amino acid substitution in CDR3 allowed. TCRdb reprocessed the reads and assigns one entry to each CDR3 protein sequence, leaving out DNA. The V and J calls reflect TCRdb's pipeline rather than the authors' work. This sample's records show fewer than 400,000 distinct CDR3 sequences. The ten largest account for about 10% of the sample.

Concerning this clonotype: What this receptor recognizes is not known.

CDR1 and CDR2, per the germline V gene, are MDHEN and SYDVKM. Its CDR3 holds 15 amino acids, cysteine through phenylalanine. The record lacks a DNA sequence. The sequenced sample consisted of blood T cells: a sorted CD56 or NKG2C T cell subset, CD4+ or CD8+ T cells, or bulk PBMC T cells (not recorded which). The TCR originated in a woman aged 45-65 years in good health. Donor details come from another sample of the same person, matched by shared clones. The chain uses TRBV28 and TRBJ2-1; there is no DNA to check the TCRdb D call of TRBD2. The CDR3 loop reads CASSGRAGLGNEQFF.